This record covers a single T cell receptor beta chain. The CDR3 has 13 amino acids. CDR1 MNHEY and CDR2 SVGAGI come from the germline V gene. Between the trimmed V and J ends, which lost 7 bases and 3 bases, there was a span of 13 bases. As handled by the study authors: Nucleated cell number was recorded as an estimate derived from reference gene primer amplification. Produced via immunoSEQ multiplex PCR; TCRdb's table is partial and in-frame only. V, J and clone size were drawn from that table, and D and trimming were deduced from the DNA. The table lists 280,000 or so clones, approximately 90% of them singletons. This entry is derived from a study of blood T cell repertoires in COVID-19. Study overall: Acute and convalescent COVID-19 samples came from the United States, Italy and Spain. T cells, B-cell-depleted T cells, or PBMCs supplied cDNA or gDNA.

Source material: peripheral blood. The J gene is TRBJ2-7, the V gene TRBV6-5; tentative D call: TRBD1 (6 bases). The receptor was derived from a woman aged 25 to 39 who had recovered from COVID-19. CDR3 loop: CASILTTGYEQYF. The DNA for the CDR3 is TGTGCCAGCATTTTAACGACAGGCTACGAGCAGTACTTC.